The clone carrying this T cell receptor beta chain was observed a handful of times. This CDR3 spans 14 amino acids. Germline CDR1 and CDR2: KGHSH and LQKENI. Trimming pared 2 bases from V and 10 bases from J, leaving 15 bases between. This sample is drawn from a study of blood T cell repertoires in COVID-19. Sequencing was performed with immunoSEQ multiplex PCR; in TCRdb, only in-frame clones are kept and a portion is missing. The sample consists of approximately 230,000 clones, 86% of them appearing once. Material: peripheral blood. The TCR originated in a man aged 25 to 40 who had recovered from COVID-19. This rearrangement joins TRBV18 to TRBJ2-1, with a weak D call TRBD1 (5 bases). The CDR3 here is CASSPVREGSEQFF. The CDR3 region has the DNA TGTGCCAGCTCACCAGTCAGGGAAGGTTCCGAGCAGTTCTTC.